The 2 T cell receptor beta chains below all came from one sample that was sequenced in a study of shared clonotypes between healthy human individuals. Clones were sequenced by immunoSEQ multiplex PCR, and TCRdb holds only the in-frame ones, with some missing. This sample has about 820,000 clones, with approximately 92% found just once. Naive CD8 cells comprised CD45RO-negative, CCR7-positively selected cells, excluding terminally differentiated effector memory CD45RA+ cells. The sample comprised naive CD8+ T cells sorted from blood. These receptors were taken from a man younger than 40 in good health.

The CDR3 coding sequence is TGTGCCAGCAGCACTCGACAGGGGTGGGGTGGCTACACCTTC. This translates into CASSTRQGWGGYTF. The chain employs TRBV7-9 and TRBJ1-2, with 8 bases aligning to TRBD1. The CDR3 extends over 14 amino acids. V was clipped by 5 bases and J by 7 bases; unmatched bases: 9. The germline gives CDR1 SEHNR, CDR2 FQNEAQ (reference sequence).

V usage is TRBV12-5 and J usage is TRBJ2-2; D is undetermined. V lost 1 base, J lost 5 bases, and 5 bases lay in between. The CDR3 length is 13 residues. Germline V gene data show CDR1 as LGHNT and CDR2 as FRNRAP. CDR3 sequence: CASGLALTGELFF. CDR3 nucleotides: TGTGCTAGTGGTTTGGCTTTGACCGGGGAGCTGTTTTTT. The full variable domain, rest sourced from reference TRBV12-5 and TRBJ2-2, is DARVTQTPRHKVTEMGQEVTMRCQPILGHNTVFWYRQTMMQGLELLAYFRNRAPLDDSGMPKDRFSAEMPDATLATLKIQPSEPRDSAVYFCASGLALTGELFFGEGSRLTVL.